The 27 T cell receptor beta chains below all came from one sample that was sequenced in a study of cytomegalovirus exposure and HLA in healthy donors. PCR employed 60 Vbeta and 13 Jbeta primers. Measured with immunoSEQ multiplex PCR; TCRdb has only the in-frame clones, and not every one. The table shows 100,000 or so clones, with around 71% occurring only once. Material: PBMCs. Source of these receptors: a man aged 25-45 years in good health and CMV-seronegative.

The J gene is TRBJ2-7, the V gene TRBV19, with 8 bases lining up with TRBD1. Looked up from germline, CDR1 is LNHDA and CDR2 is SQIVND (reference sequence). The CDR3 totals 12 residues. V shed 7 bases, J shed 6 bases, and the junction held 5 bases outside the gene matches. CDR3 region: CASNRQGSEQYF. In DNA, the CDR3 is TGTGCCAGTAATCGACAGGGGTCCGAGCAGTACTTC. Drawing the rest from reference TRBV19 and TRBJ2-7, the complete variable domain is DGGITQSPKYLFRKEGQNVTLSCEQNLNHDAMYWYRQDPGQGLRLIYYSQIVNDFQKGDIAEGYSVSREKKESFPLTVTSAQKNPTAFYLCASNRQGSEQYFGPGTRLTVT.

This clone was seen more than once but under ten times. The V gene is TRBV27, the J gene TRBJ2-3; 9 nucleotides line up with TRBD2. This CDR3 has 15 residues. J gave up 7 bases and V 2 bases, and 7 bases lay outside the gene matches. From germline, CDR1 is MNHEY and CDR2 SMNVEV (reference sequence). The CDR3 coding sequence is TGTGCCAGCAGTTTAGCTAGCGGGAATACCAATACGCAGTATTTT. Its translation is CASSLASGNTNTQYF.

The sample holds a few counts of this clone. This chain uses TRBV5-4 with TRBJ1-6, with TRBD1 as a possible D gene (5 bases). This CDR3 spans 17 amino acids. Per the germline V gene, CDR1 is SGHNT and CDR2 is YYREEE (reference sequence). Trimming cost V 7 bases and J 10 bases, with 27 bases left between them. CDR3 sequence reads: CASYHGAGPTSGSPLHF. The DNA of the CDR3 is TGTGCCAGCTACCATGGGGCAGGGCCCACCAGCGGGTCACCCCTCCACTTT.

The V call is TRBV28, the J call TRBJ2-7; 8 nucleotides agree with TRBD1. This CDR3 region has 17 residues. Germline-derived CDR1 and CDR2 are MDHEN and SYDVKM. V lost 6 bases and J lost 2; bases outside the gene matches: 15. Here the CDR3 DNA reads TGTGCCAGCAGCACTACCCTCTGGACAGGGCGTCCCTACGAGCAGTACTTC. Amino acid sequence: CASSTTLWTGRPYEQYF.

In DNA, the CDR3 is TGTGCCAGCAGCCGGGACAGGGGTTCGTTCACGGAGACCCAGTACTTC. It codes for CASSRDRGSFTETQYF. The genes are TRBV7-9 and TRBJ2-5; 10 bases line up with TRBD1. Germline V gene sequence: CDR1 SEHNR, CDR2 FQNEAQ (reference sequence). This CDR3 has 16 amino acids. V shed 5 bases, J shed 5 bases, and the junction held 11 bases outside the gene matches.

The chain links TRBV28 to TRBJ2-5; 8 bases agree with TRBD2. Per germline, CDR1 MDHEN and CDR2 SYDVKM. The CDR3 loop spans 14 amino acids. The J segment lost 5 bases and the V segment lost 3 bases, leaving 5 bases of the junction unmatched. CDR3 in amino acids: CASSFPREGETQYF. In DNA, the CDR3 is TGTGCCAGCAGTTTCCCCCGGGAGGGGGAGACCCAGTACTTC. The whole variable domain, filled in from reference TRBV28 and TRBJ2-5, reads DVKVTQSSRYLVKRTGEKVFLECVQDMDHENMFWYRQDPGLGLRLIYFSYDVKMKEKGDIPEGYSVSREKKERFSLILESASTNQTSMYLCASSFPREGETQYFGPGTRLLVL.

The chain employs TRBV4-1 and TRBJ1-6; 9 bases agree with TRBD1. The V gene's germline CDR1 is MGHRA and CDR2 YSYEKL. V trimming: 4 bases; J trimming: 11 bases; junction bases outside the gene matches: 3. The CDR3 is made up of 13 amino acids. This CDR3 is CASSPTGGPPLHF. DNA for the CDR3: TGCGCCAGCAGCCCGACAGGGGGTCCACCCCTCCACTTT.

V gene TRBV30 combines with J gene TRBJ2-7, with 8 positions matching TRBD1. Germline lookup yields CDR1 GTSNPN and CDR2 SVGIG (reference sequence). J gave up 6 bases and V 0 bases, and 4 bases lay outside the gene matches. The CDR3 is 13 amino acids. In DNA form, the CDR3 reads TGTGCCTGGAGTGTAAGTGACAGGGGCGAGCAGTACTTC. Translating it yields CAWSVSDRGEQYF.

V and J are TRBV5-6 and TRBJ2-5; 12 nucleotides line up with TRBD2. Looked up from germline, CDR1 is SGHDT and CDR2 is YYEEEE. V trimming: 1 base; J trimming: 3 bases; junction bases outside the gene matches: 1. The CDR3 extends over 15 amino acids. DNA for the CDR3: TGTGCCAGCAGCTTGAGACTAGCGGGGGAAGAGACCCAGTACTTC. Translating it yields CASSLRLAGEETQYF.

The chain employs TRBV13 and TRBJ1-1, with D perhaps matching TRBD1 (6 bases). The V end lost 8 bases, the J end lost 1 base, and 17 bases lay between the germline ends. The germline V gene has CDR1 PRHDT and CDR2 FYEKMQ (reference sequence). This CDR3 has 15 amino acids. This CDR3 reads CASGEGGAWNTEAFF. In nucleotides, the CDR3 is TGTGCCAGCGGGGAAGGGGGGGCCTGGAACACTGAAGCTTTCTTT.

The chain links TRBV4-1 to TRBJ2-1; D is possibly TRBD2 (5 bases). CDR1 is MGHRA and CDR2 is YSYEKL in the germline V gene. This CDR3 region has 15 residues. V dropped 3 bases and J dropped 3 bases, with 12 bases sitting between them. The CDR3 sequence is CASSQVAGIYNEQFF. The CDR3 nucleotides are TGCGCCAGCAGCCAGGTGGCGGGCATCTACAATGAGCAGTTCTTC.

This clone occurred a few times. This chain uses TRBV10-3 with TRBJ1-6, with D hard to call. The CDR3 sequence is 14 residues long. Trimming took 10 bases from V and 4 from J, leaving 14 bases between them. Germline CDR1 ENHRY, CDR2 SYGVKD. In DNA form, the CDR3 reads TGTGCCACCACGACTGAGAATTATAATTCACCCCTCCACTTT. It is translated as CATTTENYNSPLHF.

There are a few counts of this clone. The CDR3 sequence is CATSRDGTSGSTGELFF. CDR3 in DNA: TGTGCCACCAGCAGAGATGGGACTAGCGGGAGCACCGGGGAGCTGTTTTTT. V and J are TRBV15 and TRBJ2-2, with 14 bases lining up with TRBD2. The CDR3 has 17 amino acids. Germline V gene sequence: CDR1 LNHNV, CDR2 YYDKDF (reference sequence). Losses at the gene ends were 0 bases for V and 4 bases for J; bases not matched to a gene: 1. Full variable domain (rest looked up from reference TRBV15 and TRBJ2-2): DAMVIQNPRYQVTQFGKPVTLSCSQTLNHNVMYWYQQKSSQAPKLLFHYYDKDFNNEADTPDNFQSRRPNTSFCFLDIRSPGLGDTAMYLCATSRDGTSGSTGELFFGEGSRLTVL.

This clone was seen a few times. The chain recombines TRBV9 with TRBJ2-1, with D possibly matching TRBD2 (5 bases). This CDR3 comprises 13 residues. From germline, CDR1 is SGDLS and CDR2 YYNGEE. Between the trimmed V and J ends, which lost 9 bases and 7 bases, there was a span of 17 bases. For the CDR3, the DNA is TGTGCCACCGAGGGAGCGCACAAGAATGAGCAGTTCTTC. Residues: CATEGAHKNEQFF.

The chain employs TRBV4-1 and TRBJ1-1, with D possibly being TRBD1 (5 bases). This CDR3 is 14 amino acids long. Germline V gene data show CDR1 as MGHRA and CDR2 as YSYEKL. V lost 5 bases and J 6 bases, leaving 16 bases between the germline ends. CDR3 bases: TGCGCCAGCAGCAACTGGGGGGGTGAAGCTGAAGCTTTCTTT. Amino acids: CASSNWGGEAEAFF.

V gene TRBV27 combines with J gene TRBJ2-7; TRBD1 might be the D (6 bases). The V end was cut by 5 bases, the J end by 0 bases, with 14 bases between. Germline V gene lookup returns CDR1 MNHEY and CDR2 SMNVEV (reference sequence). CDR3 size: 15 residues. The DNA for the CDR3 is TGTGCCAGCAGTCGTAAGGGGGACGTCTCCTACGAGCAGTACTTC. Translating gives CASSRKGDVSYEQYF.

The gene calls are TRBV5-1 and TRBJ2-1; D is unclear. Germline lookup yields CDR1 SGHRS and CDR2 YFSETQ. V lost 4 bases and J lost 7, with 21 bases in between. The CDR3 covers 16 residues. The DNA of the CDR3 is TGCGCCAGCAGCGCCCGGAGACTCGAAGATCGGAATGAGCAGTTCTTC. It yields the protein CASSARRLEDRNEQFF.

This clone has more than one count but fewer than ten. The rearrangement uses TRBV28 and TRBJ2-7; 7 bases are shared with TRBD2. Germline V lookup: CDR1 MDHEN, CDR2 SYDVKM. The ends lost 3 bases at V and 6 bases at J; junction bases unmatched: 8. The CDR3 has 14 amino acids. The CDR3 bases are TGTGCCAGCAGTTTGGCGGGACCGGGGGGCGAGCAGTACTTC. Translating it yields CASSLAGPGGEQYF. The full variable domain, completed using reference TRBV28 and TRBJ2-7, is DVKVTQSSRYLVKRTGEKVFLECVQDMDHENMFWYRQDPGLGLRLIYFSYDVKMKEKGDIPEGYSVSREKKERFSLILESASTNQTSMYLCASSLAGPGGEQYFGPGTRLTVT.

J is TRBJ2-5 and V is TRBV12-5, with 8 bases aligning to TRBD1. Per germline, CDR1 LGHNT and CDR2 FRNRAP. Trimming cost V 2 bases and J 5 bases; bases outside gene matches: 10. The CDR3 covers 16 residues. The CDR3 nucleotides are TGTGCTAGTGGTTTGTCAGGGGGCGGCTCGTGGGAGACCCAGTACTTC. It translates to CASGLSGGGSWETQYF.

This clone has just a few counts. V usage is TRBV4-1 and J usage is TRBJ2-5; D call uncertain. The germline V gene encodes CDR1 MGHRA and CDR2 YSYEKL. This CDR3 has 13 amino acids. Trimming pared 2 bases from V and 4 bases from J, leaving 8 bases between. CDR3 sequence (DNA): TGCGCCAGCAGCCAATCAAACAGAGAGACCCAGTACTTC. Its translation: CASSQSNRETQYF.

V usage is TRBV5-1 and J usage is TRBJ2-2, with D possibly TRBD1 on 5 matching bases. CDR3 size: 15 residues. From germline, CDR1 is SGHRS and CDR2 YFSETQ. The V gene lost 2 bases and the J gene lost 2 bases, with 10 bases spanning the gap. In nucleotides, the CDR3 is TGCGCCAGCAGCTTCTCCAGGGCTAACACCGGGGAGCTGTTTTTT. It is translated as CASSFSRANTGELFF.

V is TRBV5-1 and J is TRBJ2-1; 13 bases are shared with TRBD2. This CDR3 contains 18 residues. Germline V gene sequence: CDR1 SGHRS, CDR2 YFSETQ. V trimming: 1 base; J trimming: 5 bases; junction bases outside the gene matches: 9. CDR3 amino acids: CASSLTGTSGNSNNEQFF. CDR3 sequence (DNA): TGCGCCAGCAGCTTGACAGGGACTAGCGGGAACTCGAACAATGAGCAGTTCTTC. Full variable domain (outside the CDR3, taken from reference TRBV5-1 and TRBJ2-1): KAGVTQTPRYLIKTRGQQVTLSCSPISGHRSVSWYQQTPGQGLQFLFEYFSETQRNKGNFPGRFSGRQFSNSRSEMNVSTLELGDSALYLCASSLTGTSGNSNNEQFFGPGTRLTVL.

The rearrangement joins TRBV6-5 to TRBJ1-1; the D gene is possibly TRBD1 (6 bases). V was pared by 5 bases and J by 7 bases, with 11 bases between. The CDR3 is 12 amino acids. Germline-derived CDR1 and CDR2 are MNHEY and SVGAGI. The CDR3 loop reads CASSRTDREAFF. DNA of the CDR3: TGTGCCAGCAGTCGGACAGACCGTGAAGCTTTCTTT.

The sample holds a few counts of this clone. V and J are TRBV30 and TRBJ1-5; D gene ambiguous. Trimming left V 1 base short and J 4 bases short, with 8 bases between. Germline V CDR1 and CDR2: GTSNPN, SVGIG (reference sequence). This CDR3 region has 13 residues. CDR3 sequence reads: CAWSGYSNQPQHF. CDR3 bases: TGTGCCTGGAGTGGATACTCAAATCAGCCCCAGCATTTT.

The rearrangement links TRBV6-1 to TRBJ2-7; D may be TRBD2 (6 bases). This CDR3 is built from 13 residues. V was pared by 1 base and J by 4 bases, with 8 bases between. CDR1 MNHNS and CDR2 SASEGT come from the germline V gene. Written as DNA, the CDR3 is TGTGCCAGCAGTGAAGTGGGGGGTTACGAGCAGTACTTC. This translates into CASSEVGGYEQYF.

This clone turned up a few times. This chain uses TRBV30 with TRBJ1-6; 10 bases are a match to TRBD1. Germline CDR1 and CDR2: GTSNPN and SVGIG (reference sequence). The CDR3 runs to 18 residues. The trim removed 4 bases at V and 10 bases at J, leaving 19 bases unmatched. The chain's CDR3 is CAWTFDPGQGKLGSPLHF. In DNA form, the CDR3 reads TGTGCCTGGACGTTCGACCCGGGACAGGGGAAGTTAGGCTCACCCCTCCACTTT.

This clone was recorded only once. The chain uses TRBV2 and TRBJ1-1, with unresolved D. CDR3 length: 13 amino acids. The V end lost 8 bases, the J end lost 0 bases, and 10 bases lay between the germline ends. Germline V gene lookup returns CDR1 SNHLY and CDR2 FYNNEI. The CDR3 nucleotides read TGTGCCAGCGGAGACGGATTGAACACTGAAGCTTTCTTT. Protein product: CASGDGLNTEAFF.